The T cell receptor beta chain under discussion was sequenced for a study of cytomegalovirus exposure and HLA in healthy donors. Study observations and caveats: As was reported, the HLA-A and HLA-B alleles of most subjects were accurately predicted from TCR beta sequences. Beyond CMV serostatus, there was no information to go on about immune exposure. Upon later analysis, TCR association rates were observed to vary by HLA locus, being highest for DRB1 and lowest for HLA-C.

As for this clone: Antigen: not known.

This CDR3 has 13 amino acids. The germline CDR1 and CDR2 sequences are SGHAT and FQNNGV. V was clipped by 5 bases and J by 2 bases, with 7 bases between them. 13 Jbeta primers and 60 Vbeta primers were used for the PCR. Assay used: immunoSEQ multiplex PCR; TCRdb lists only in-frame clones, some missing. The sample includes more than 80,000 clones, 65% to 85% of them seen just once. The sequenced material came from PBMCs. The gene calls are TRBV11-2 and TRBJ2-1; D is uncertain. This TCR came from a female donor in good health and CMV-seropositive. Written as DNA, the CDR3 is TGTGCCAGCAGCCTACTACCCTACAATGAGCAGTTCTTC. Its translation: CASSLLPYNEQFF.